This T cell receptor beta chain was profiled in a study of graft-versus-host responses after intestinal transplantation. Looking at the study overall: Recipients underwent multivisceral, liver-intestinal, or isolated intestinal transplants. Anti-thymocyte globulin was used for induction in all recipients, who then took tacrolimus and steroids for 3 to 4 years. General study results and limits: GvH clones occurred in recipient marrow; some first appeared in ileum or blood.

Germline V lookup: CDR1 LNHDA, CDR2 SQIVND (reference sequence). The CDR3 is made up of 14 amino acids. V lost 1 base and J lost 2, with 9 bases in between. Clones were sequenced by immunoSEQ multiplex PCR, and TCRdb holds only the in-frame ones, with some missing. Counted here are about 98,000 clones, 86% occurring once; the ten biggest clones make up under 1.5%. As regards this clone: The antigen is unknown.

Material: PBMCs, obtained 255 days after intestinal transplant. This chain joins TRBV19 and TRBJ2-7; possibly TRBD2 for D (5 bases). The sequence came from a human patient who received an intestinal transplant, so some T cells may come from the graft donor. The CDR3: CASSIGSGTYEQYF. The DNA of the CDR3 is TGTGCCAGTAGTATAGGCTCCGGGACCTACGAGCAGTACTTC.